The clone carrying this TCR beta chain was detected a few times. TCR beta VDJ and CDR3 profiles were obtained from a genomic DNA template. TCRdb recomputed calls from the reads with MiXCR, one row per CDR3 protein. The sample comprises some 140,000 distinct CDR3 sequences, over 50% of which are singletons, and less than 15% rests with the top ten. This entry belongs to a study of CD8+CD57+ T cells in acquired aplastic anemia. Looking at the study overall: DNA from sorted CD4+ and CD8+ cells averaged around 3.5 ug.

Patients chosen for sequencing had shown CD8+CD57+ cell expansion by flow cytometry. CDR1 LGHNA and CDR2 YSLEER come from the germline V gene. V was cut by 1 base and J by 8 bases, with 9 bases left in between. The CDR3 is made up of 13 amino acids. The receptor comes from a human donor with aplastic anemia. The chain combines TRBV4-3 with TRBJ2-1; unclear D gene. Sequencing was performed on sorted CD4+, CD8+, or CD8+CD57+ T cells (not recorded which) from PBMCs. CDR3 nucleotide sequence: TGCGCCAGCAGCCAAGGGGCCGGGTATGAGCAGTTCTTC. This codes for CASSQGAGYEQFF.